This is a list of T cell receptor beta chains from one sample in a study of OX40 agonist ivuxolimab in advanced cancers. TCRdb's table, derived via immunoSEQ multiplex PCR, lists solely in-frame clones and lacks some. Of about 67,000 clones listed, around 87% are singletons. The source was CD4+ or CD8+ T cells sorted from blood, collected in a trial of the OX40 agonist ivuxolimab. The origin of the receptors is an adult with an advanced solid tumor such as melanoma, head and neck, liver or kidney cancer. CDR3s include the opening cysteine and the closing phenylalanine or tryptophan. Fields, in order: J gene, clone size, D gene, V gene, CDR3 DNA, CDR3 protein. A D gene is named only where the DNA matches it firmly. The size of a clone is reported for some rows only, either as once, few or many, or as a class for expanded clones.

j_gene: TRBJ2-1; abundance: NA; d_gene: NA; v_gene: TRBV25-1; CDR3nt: TGTGCCAGCAGTGAATGGGACAATGAGCAGTTCTTC; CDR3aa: CASSEWDNEQFF
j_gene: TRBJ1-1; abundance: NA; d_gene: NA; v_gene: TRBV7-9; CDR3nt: TGTGCCAGCACCGGTTTTGGGGGTACCGGCACTGAAGCTTTCTTT; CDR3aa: CASTGFGGTGTEAFF
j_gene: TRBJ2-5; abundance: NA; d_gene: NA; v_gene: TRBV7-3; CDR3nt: TGTGCCAGCAGCTCGTCAGGGAGGGAGACCCAGTACTTC; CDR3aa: CASSSSGRETQYF
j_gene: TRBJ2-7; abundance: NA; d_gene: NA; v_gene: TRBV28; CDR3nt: TGTGCCAGCAAAAAGGGGACCTACGAGCAGTACTTC; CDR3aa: CASKKGTYEQYF
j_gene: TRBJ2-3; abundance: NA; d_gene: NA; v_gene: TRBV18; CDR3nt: TGTGCCAGCTCACCGAATGACGGGAGTGCCGCAGATACGCAGTATTTT; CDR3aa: CASSPNDGSAADTQYF
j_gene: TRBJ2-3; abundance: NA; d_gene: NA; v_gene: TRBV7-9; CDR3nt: TGTGCCAGCAGCTTAGGTCAAAGCACAGATACGCAGTATTTT; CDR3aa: CASSLGQSTDTQYF
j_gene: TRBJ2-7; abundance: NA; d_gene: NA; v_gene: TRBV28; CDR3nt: TGTGCCAGCGCCAGTGGGAACTCCTACGAGCAGTACTTC; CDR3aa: CASASGNSYEQYF
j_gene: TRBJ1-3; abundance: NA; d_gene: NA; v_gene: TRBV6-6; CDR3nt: TGTGCCCCAAACACCATATATTTT; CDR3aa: CAPNTIYF
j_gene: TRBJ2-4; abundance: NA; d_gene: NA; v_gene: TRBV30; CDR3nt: TGTGCCTGGAAGTCAGGTCCAGCCAAAAACATTCAGTACTTC; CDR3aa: CAWKSGPAKNIQYF
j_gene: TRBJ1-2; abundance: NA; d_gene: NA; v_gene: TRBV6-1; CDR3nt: TGTGCCAGCAGTGACGCAGGGCACTATGGCTACACCTTC; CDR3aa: CASSDAGHYGYTF
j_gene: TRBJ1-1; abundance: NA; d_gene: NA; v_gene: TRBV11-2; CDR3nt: TGTGCCAGCAGCTTAGATCCGGGGGGGAGCACTGAAGCTTTCTTT; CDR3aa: CASSLDPGGSTEAFF
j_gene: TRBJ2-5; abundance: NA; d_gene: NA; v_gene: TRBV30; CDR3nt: TGTGCCTGGAGTGTAAACTTTCAAGAGACCCAGTACTTC; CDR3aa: CAWSVNFQETQYF
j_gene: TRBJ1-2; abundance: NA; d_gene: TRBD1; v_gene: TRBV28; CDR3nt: TGTGCCAGCAGAAAAGGGACAGGGGGTAGGAGCTACACCTTC; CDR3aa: CASRKGTGGRSYTF
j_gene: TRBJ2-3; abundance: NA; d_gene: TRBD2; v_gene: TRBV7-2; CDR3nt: TGTGCCAGCAGCCGGGGAGGGCCGGAGGGCACAGATACGCAGTATTTT; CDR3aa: CASSRGGPEGTDTQYF
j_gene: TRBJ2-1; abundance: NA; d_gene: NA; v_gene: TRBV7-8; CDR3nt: TGTGCCAGCAGCTTAGATGGTGCTGGTTACAATGAGCAGTTCTTC; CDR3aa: CASSLDGAGYNEQFF
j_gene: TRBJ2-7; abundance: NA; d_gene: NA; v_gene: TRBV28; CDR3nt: TGTGCCAGCAGTCCACCCCCCAGGGGCTACGAGCAGTACTTC; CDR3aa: CASSPPPRGYEQYF
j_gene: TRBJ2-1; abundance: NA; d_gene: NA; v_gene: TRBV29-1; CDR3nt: TGCAGCGTTCAATGGGGGAACGGGGAGCAGTTCTTC; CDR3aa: CSVQWGNGEQFF
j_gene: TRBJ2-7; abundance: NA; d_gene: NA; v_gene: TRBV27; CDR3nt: TGTGCCAGCAGTTATATAGGGGGGACGAACGAGCAGTACTTC; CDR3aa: CASSYIGGTNEQYF
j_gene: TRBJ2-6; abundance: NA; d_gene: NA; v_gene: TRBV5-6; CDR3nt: TGTGCCAGCAGCTTGGTTGGGGTAACCTCTGGGGCCAACGTCCTGACTTTC; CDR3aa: CASSLVGVTSGANVLTF
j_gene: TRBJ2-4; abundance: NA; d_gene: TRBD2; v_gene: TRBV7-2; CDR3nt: TGTGCCAGCAGCTCGGGACTTCCCGGGGGGAACATTCAGTACTTC; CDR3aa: CASSSGLPGGNIQYF
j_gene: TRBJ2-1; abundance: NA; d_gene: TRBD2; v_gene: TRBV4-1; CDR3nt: TGCGCCAGCAGCCGATCTGGGACTAGCGGAAACAATGAGCAGTTCTTC; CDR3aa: CASSRSGTSGNNEQFF
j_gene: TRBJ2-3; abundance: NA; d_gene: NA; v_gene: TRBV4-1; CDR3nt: TGCGCCAGCAGCCAAGATGCGGGCACAGATACGCAGTATTTT; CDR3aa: CASSQDAGTDTQYF
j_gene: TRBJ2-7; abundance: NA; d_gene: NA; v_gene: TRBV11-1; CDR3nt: TGTGCCAGCAGCTCTCAGGCTGGCAGGGGACTCTACGAGCAGTACTTC; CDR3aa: CASSSQAGRGLYEQYF
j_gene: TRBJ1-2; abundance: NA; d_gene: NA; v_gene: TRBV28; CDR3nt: TGTGCCAGCAGTTTAAGCGGCAGGGGCTACACCTTC; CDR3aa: CASSLSGRGYTF
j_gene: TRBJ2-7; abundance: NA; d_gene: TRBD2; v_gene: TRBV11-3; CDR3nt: TGTGCCAGCAGCGGGCGGGGGTACGAGCAGTACTTC; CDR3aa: CASSGRGYEQYF
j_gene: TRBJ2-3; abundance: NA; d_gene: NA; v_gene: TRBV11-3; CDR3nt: TGTGCCAGCAGACACGGGGGTCTCACAGATACGCAGTATTTT; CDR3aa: CASRHGGLTDTQYF
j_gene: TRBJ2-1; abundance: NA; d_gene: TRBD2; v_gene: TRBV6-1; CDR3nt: TGTGCCAGCAATACGGGAGGTGTTCTGGATGAGCAGTTCTTC; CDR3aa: CASNTGGVLDEQFF
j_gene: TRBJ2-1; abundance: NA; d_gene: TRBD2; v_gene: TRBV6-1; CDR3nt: TGTGCCAGCAGTGAATCGAGCGGGAGGGCCCGGGAGCAGTTCTTC; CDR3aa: CASSESSGRAREQFF
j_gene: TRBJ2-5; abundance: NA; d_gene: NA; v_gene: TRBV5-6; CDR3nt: TGTGCCAGCAGCTTGGATGGTACCGGGATCTTCTACTTC; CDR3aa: CASSLDGTGIFYF
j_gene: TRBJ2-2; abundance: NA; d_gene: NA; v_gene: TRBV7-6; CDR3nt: TGTGCCAGCAGCCGCGTAGACACCGGGGAGCTGTTTTTT; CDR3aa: CASSRVDTGELFF
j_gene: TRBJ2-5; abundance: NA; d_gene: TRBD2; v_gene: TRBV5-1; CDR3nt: TGCGCCAGCAACGGGGGGTATAGCCAAGAGACCCAGTACTTC; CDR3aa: CASNGGYSQETQYF
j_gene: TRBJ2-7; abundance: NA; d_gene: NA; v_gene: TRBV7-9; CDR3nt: TGTGCCAGCAGCTTAGGTATCCCACACTTCTACGAGCAGTACTTC; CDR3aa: CASSLGIPHFYEQYF
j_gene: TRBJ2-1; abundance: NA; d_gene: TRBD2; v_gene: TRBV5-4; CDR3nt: TGTGCCAGCAGCTTGGAAGCGGGGTGGGGTGAGCAGTTCTTC; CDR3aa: CASSLEAGWGEQFF
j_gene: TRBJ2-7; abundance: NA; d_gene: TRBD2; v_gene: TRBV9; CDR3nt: TGTGCCAGCAGCGTAGCCAGCGGGGGATACGAGCAGTACTTC; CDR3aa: CASSVASGGYEQYF
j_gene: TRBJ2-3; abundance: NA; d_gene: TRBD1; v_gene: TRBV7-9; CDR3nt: TGTGCCAGCAGCCTCGGACAGGGCCCGCAGTATTTT; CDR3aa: CASSLGQGPQYF
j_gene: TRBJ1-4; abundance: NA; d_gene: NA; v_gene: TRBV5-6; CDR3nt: TGTGCCAGCAGCTTGCACTCTGGGGCCGCAACTAATGAAAAACTGTTTTTT; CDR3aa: CASSLHSGAATNEKLFF
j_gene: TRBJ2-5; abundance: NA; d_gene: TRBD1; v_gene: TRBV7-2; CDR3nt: TGTGCCAGCAGCGCGGGACAGGGGGAAGCAGAGACCCAGTACTTC; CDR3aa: CASSAGQGEAETQYF
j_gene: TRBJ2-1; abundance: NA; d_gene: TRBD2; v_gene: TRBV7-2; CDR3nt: TGTGCCAGCAGATCTCGGACTAGCGGGGGGGCAAATGAGCAGTTCTTC; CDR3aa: CASRSRTSGGANEQFF
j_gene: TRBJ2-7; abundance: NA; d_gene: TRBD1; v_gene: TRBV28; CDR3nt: TGTGCCAGCAGTATGACAGGGGCCCGTTACTACGAGCAGTACTTC; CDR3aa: CASSMTGARYYEQYF
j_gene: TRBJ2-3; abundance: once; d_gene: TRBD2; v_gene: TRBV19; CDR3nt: TGTGCCAGTAGTACGAGGACTAGCGGTCGCACAGATACGCAGTATTTT; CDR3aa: CASSTRTSGRTDTQYF
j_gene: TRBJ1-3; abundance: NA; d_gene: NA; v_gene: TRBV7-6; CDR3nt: TGTGCCAGCAGCTTCGGGGGGAGCTCTGGAAACACCATATATTTT; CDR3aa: CASSFGGSSGNTIYF
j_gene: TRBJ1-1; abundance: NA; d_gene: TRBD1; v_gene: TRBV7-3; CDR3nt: TGTGCCAGCAGCGCTACAGGGGGGAACACTGAAGCTTTCTTT; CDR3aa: CASSATGGNTEAFF
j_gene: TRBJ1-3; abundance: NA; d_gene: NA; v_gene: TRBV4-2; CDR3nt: TGTGCCAGCAGCCGTCGAGACCAGGGGTTCTCTGGAAACACCATATATTTT; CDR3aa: CASSRRDQGFSGNTIYF
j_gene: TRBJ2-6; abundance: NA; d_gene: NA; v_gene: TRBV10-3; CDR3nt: TGTGCCATCAGTGCGGAGGACGGAGCACCTGGGGCCAACGTCCTGACTTTC; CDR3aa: CAISAEDGAPGANVLTF
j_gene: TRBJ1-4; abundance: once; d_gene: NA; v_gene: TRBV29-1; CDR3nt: TGCAGCGTTTTGGGAGGCGGGGAAAAACTGTTTTTT; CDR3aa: CSVLGGGEKLFF
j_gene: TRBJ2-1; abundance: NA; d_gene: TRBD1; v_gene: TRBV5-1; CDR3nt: TGCGCCAGCAGCCTTTCCGGGACAGGAGACAATGAGCAGTTCTTC; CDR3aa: CASSLSGTGDNEQFF
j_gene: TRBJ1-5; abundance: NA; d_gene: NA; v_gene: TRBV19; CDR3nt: TGTGCCAGTAGTATAGGACTCCGGAATCAGCCCCAGCATTTT; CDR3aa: CASSIGLRNQPQHF
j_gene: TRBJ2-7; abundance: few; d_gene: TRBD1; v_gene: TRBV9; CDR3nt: TGTGCCAGCAGCGTGGACGGGACAGGGGCCGACGGGCAGTACTTC; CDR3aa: CASSVDGTGADGQYF
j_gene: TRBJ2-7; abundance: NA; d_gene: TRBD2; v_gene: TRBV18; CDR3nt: TGTGCCAGCTCACCCCTCCCAGCGGGAGGGAGAACCTACGAGCAGTACTTC; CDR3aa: CASSPLPAGGRTYEQYF
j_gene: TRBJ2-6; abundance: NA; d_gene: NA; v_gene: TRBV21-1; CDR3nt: TGTGCCATAAGCATGAAGGGAGGGGTAGGGGCCAACGTCCTGACTTTC; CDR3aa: CAISMKGGVGANVLTF
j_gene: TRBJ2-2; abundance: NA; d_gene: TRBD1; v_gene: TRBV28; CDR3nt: TGTGCCAGCAGTACACCCCTCGGGACAGGGGTTGACGGGGAGCTGTTTTTT; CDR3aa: CASSTPLGTGVDGELFF